A single sample is the source of the 6 T cell receptor beta chains below, sequenced in a study of T cell repertoires in cytomegalovirus infection. Using its own MiXCR run on the reads, TCRdb lists one record per CDR3 protein. Among hundreds of thousands of distinct CDR3 sequences, 35% were seen once, and the ten largest hold 2.5% to 3.5%. Material for sequencing was PBMCs. The source is a human donor in good health (CMV status not recorded). Some clones in this sample may be carry-over from other donors' samples.

The genes are TRBV11-3 and TRBJ2-7, with D possibly TRBD1 on 5 matching bases. Germline CDR1 SGHNT, CDR2 YENEEA. This CDR3 is built from 13 residues. V dropped 1 base and J dropped 6 bases, with 10 bases sitting between them. The CDR3 region is CASSLVRAGEQYF. The CDR3, as DNA: TGTGCCAGCAGCTTAGTCAGGGCTGGCGAGCAGTACTTC.

V gene TRBV7-8 combines with J gene TRBJ2-7; TRBD2 matches at 9 bases. Trimming took 3 bases from V and 5 from J; bases not matched to a gene: 11. The CDR3 spans 16 residues. Germline assignment: CDR1 SGHVS and CDR2 FQNEAQ. The chain's CDR3 is CASSLRGGRALHEQYF. CDR3 DNA sequence: TGTGCCAGCAGCTTGAGGGGCGGGAGGGCCCTGCACGAGCAGTACTTC.

The CDR3 here is CASSLTPTPTQYF. The CDR3, as DNA: TGTGCCAGCAGCCTGACCCCTACCCCGACCCAGTACTTC. The J gene is TRBJ2-5, the V gene TRBV12-3 or TRBV12-4, with D hard to call. The CDR3 spans 13 residues. V lost 6 bases and J 7 bases, leaving 15 bases between the germline ends.

A note on this clonotype: This likely comes from a read error, as the CDR3 has no conserved phenylalanine or tryptophan at its end. The V gene is TRBV6-6, the J gene TRBJ1-2; 7 nucleotides align to TRBD1. V dropped 0 bases and J dropped 4; count of bases not matched to a gene: 8. Germline V CDR1 and CDR2: MNHNY, SVGAGI (reference sequence). This CDR3 is built from 16 residues. As DNA, the CDR3 is TGTGCCAGCAGTTACTCGAAGACACAGGGGAGCTATGGCTACACCTTA. Protein product: CASSYSKTQGSYGYTL.

This sequence joins TRBV20-1 and TRBJ2-7; TRBD2 agrees at 10 bases. With 0 bases clipped from V and 6 bases from J, the junction kept 8 bases outside the gene matches. The germline gives CDR1 DFQATT, CDR2 SNEGSKA (reference sequence). The CDR3 length is 15 residues. The chain's CDR3 is CSARDWALAGVEQYF. DNA for the CDR3: TGCAGTGCTAGAGATTGGGCCCTAGCGGGGGTCGAGCAGTACTTC.

This clonotype has a handful of counts. The genes are TRBV6-1 and TRBJ1-3; no clear D. CDR1 is MNHNS, CDR2 SASEGT, per germline. The V and J ends lost 6 bases and 1 base respectively, with 13 bases between them. The CDR3 loop spans 15 amino acids. This CDR3 is CASSSGILSGNTIYF. CDR3 DNA: TGTGCCAGCAGCTCAGGCATTTTATCTGGAAACACCATATATTTT.